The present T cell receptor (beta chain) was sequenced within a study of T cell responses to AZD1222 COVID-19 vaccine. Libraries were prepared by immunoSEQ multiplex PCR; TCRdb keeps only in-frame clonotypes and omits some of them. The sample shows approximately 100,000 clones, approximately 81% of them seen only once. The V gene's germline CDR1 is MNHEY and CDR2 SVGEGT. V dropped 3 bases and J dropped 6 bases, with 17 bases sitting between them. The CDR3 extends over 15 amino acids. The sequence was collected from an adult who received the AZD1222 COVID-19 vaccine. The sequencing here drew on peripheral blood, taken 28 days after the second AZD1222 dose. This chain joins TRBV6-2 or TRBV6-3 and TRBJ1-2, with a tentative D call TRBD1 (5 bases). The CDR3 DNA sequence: TGTGCCAGCAGTTATCGCACCCTTCAGGGCCATGGCTACACCTTC. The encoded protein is CASSYRTLQGHGYTF.